This TCR beta chain was retrieved from a study of shared clonotypes between healthy human individuals. In the study overall: Ranging from 18 to 49 in age, donors were two women and a few men.

Comment on this clone: Its antigen remains unidentified.

Some clones are missing from TCRdb's copy, which holds only in-frame ones; the method was immunoSEQ multiplex PCR. Counted here are more than 900,000 clones, 75% to 80% occurring once; the ten biggest clones make up under 0.8%. General study points: Non-shared clonotypes had lower generation probabilities than clonotypes shared by all four sorted-subset donors. Only blood was sampled, and tissue TCR repertoires likely differ from blood ones.

The CDR3 length is 16 residues. Trimming pared 0 bases from V and 4 bases from J, leaving 11 bases between. Germline CDR1 and CDR2: SGHRS and YFSETQ. This TCR derives from a man aged 18 to 29 in good health. Some clones in this sample may be carry-over from other donors' samples. Sequencing used memory CD4+ T cells from PBMCs. Noted subset: CD45RA-negative fraction. The chain recombines TRBV5-1 with TRBJ2-6; D is possibly TRBD1 or TRBD2 (5 bases each). The CDR3 loop reads CASSLAGTAGANVLTF. The CDR3 region has the DNA TGCGCCAGCAGCTTGGCCGGGACCGCGGGGGCCAACGTCCTGACTTTC.